The source of this TCR beta chain is a study of blood T cell repertoires in COVID-19. Across the whole study: T cells, B-cell-depleted T cells, or PBMCs supplied cDNA or gDNA.

Participants came from roughly 23 US areas, aged roughly 18 to 90 years. The study assigned cohorts using participant-reported clinical history. Assay: immunoSEQ multiplex PCR; the TCRdb copy retains only in-frame clones and omits some. The data hold about 250,000 clones, with roughly 90% observed a single time. The CDR3 runs to 15 residues. Trimming took 5 bases from V and 8 from J, leaving 19 bases between them. Germline V gene data show CDR1 as SGDLS and CDR2 as YYNGEE. The V and J genes are TRBV9 and TRBJ1-4; weak D call: TRBD1 (5 bases). Input material: PBMCs or T cells enriched from blood (not recorded which). The receptor was derived from a man in his forties who had recovered from COVID-19. CDR3 nucleotide sequence: TGTGCCAGCAGTTCGGGGGGAACAGGCGCGGAAAAACTGTTTTTT. Translated, it gives CASSSGGTGAEKLFF. The entire variable domain, with the rest obtained from reference TRBV9 and TRBJ1-4, is as follows: DSGVTQTPKHLITATGQRVTLRCSPRSGDLSVYWYQQSLDQGLQFLIQYYNGEERAKGNILERFSAQQFPDLHSELNLSSLELGDSALYFCASSSGGTGAEKLFFGSGTQLSVL.